This T cell receptor beta chain is from a study of somatic mutations in cytotoxic T cells in rheumatoid arthritis. Positive selection using magnetic beads isolated the CD4+ and CD8+ cells (purity was checked by flow cytometry). Sequenced by immunoSEQ multiplex PCR; TCRdb stores in-frame clones only, minus some. The sample yields some 6,400 clones, around 68% seen once. V shed 5 bases and J 0 bases; nucleotides not matched to a gene: 9. Germline CDR1 reads SGHNT; CDR2 reads YENEEA. The CDR3 covers 17 residues. The rearrangement uses TRBV11-3 and TRBJ2-1; 8 bases map to TRBD1. The sequence derives from a woman aged 45-60 years in good health. The sequencing input was CD8+ T cells sorted from blood. CDR3 sequence reads: CASSPDRGDSSYNEQFF. In nucleotides, the CDR3 is TGTGCCAGCAGCCCCGACAGGGGCGATTCCTCCTACAATGAGCAGTTCTTC. The full variable domain, with the rest looked up from reference TRBV11-3 and TRBJ2-1, is EAGVVQSPRYKIIEKKQPVAFWCNPISGHNTLYWYLQNLGQGPELLIRYENEEAVDDSQLPKDRFSAERLKGVDSTLKIQPAELGDSAVYLCASSPDRGDSSYNEQFFGPGTRLTVL.